What follows are 10 T cell receptor beta chains derived from one specimen sequenced in a study of T cell responses to AZD1222 COVID-19 vaccine. Repertoires were generated with immunoSEQ multiplex PCR, while TCRdb's copy carries only in-frame clones and drops some. The sample carries 100,000 to 150,000 clones, 75% to 90% recorded once. The sample here was peripheral blood, taken on day 0 of MenACWY control vaccination. These receptors were collected from an adult in good health.

The chain employs TRBV7-2 and TRBJ2-5, with 10 positions matching TRBD1. Trimming took 1 base from V and 5 from J; bases not matched to a gene: 7. CDR3 length equals 16 residues. The germline gives CDR1 SGHTA, CDR2 FQGNSA. The CDR3 loop reads CASSLVGTGALETQYF. In nucleotides, the CDR3 is TGTGCCAGCAGCTTAGTAGGGACAGGGGCTTTGGAGACCCAGTACTTC. Looking up the rest from reference TRBV7-2 and TRBJ2-5 gives the full variable domain: GAGVSQSPSNKVTEKGKDVELRCDPISGHTALYWYRQSLGQGLEFLIYFQGNSAPDKSGLPSDRFSAERTGGSVSTLTIQRTQQEDSAVYLCASSLVGTGALETQYFGPGTRLLVL.

V usage is TRBV6-1 and J usage is TRBJ1-2; D unclear. Germline V lookup: CDR1 MNHNS, CDR2 SASEGT. The CDR3 length is 12 residues. V was trimmed by 5 bases and J by 7 bases, leaving 11 bases between them. CDR3 in DNA: TGTGCCAGCAGTTCAGAGCGGGTTGGCTACACCTTC. Residues: CASSSERVGYTF.

This clone was counted only a few times. The V call is TRBV4-1, the J call TRBJ1-2, with 8 positions matching TRBD1. V lost 3 bases to trimming and J lost 5 bases; unmatched junction nucleotides: 17. There are 18 residues in the CDR3. In germline, CDR1 is MGHRA, CDR2 YSYEKL. Here the CDR3 reads CASSQKAGTGRGEYGYTF. The CDR3 coding sequence is TGCGCCAGCAGCCAGAAGGCCGGGACAGGAAGGGGCGAGTATGGCTACACCTTC.

The genes are TRBV13 and TRBJ1-2; D gene ambiguous. Germline V gene sequence: CDR1 PRHDT, CDR2 FYEKMQ (reference sequence). Trimming took 3 bases from V and 10 from J, leaving 15 bases between them. The CDR3 contains 13 residues. The CDR3: CASSFSGVSDYTF. As DNA, the CDR3 is TGTGCCAGCAGCTTTAGTGGGGTTTCGGACTACACCTTC.

This clone showed up just once. The CDR3 is CASSVSGGGLGETQYF. The CDR3 DNA is TGTGCCAGCAGCGTGTCGGGGGGCGGATTAGGGGAGACCCAGTACTTC. V usage is TRBV5-5 and J usage is TRBJ2-5, with a weak D call TRBD2 (7 bases). There are 16 residues in the CDR3. Germline values: CDR1 SGHKS, CDR2 YYEKEE (reference sequence). V lost 4 bases, J lost 5 bases, and 21 bases lay in between.

The chain couples TRBV7-8 to TRBJ2-7; D gene unclear. CDR1 and CDR2 (germline): SGHVS, FQNEAQ. CDR3 length: 13 residues. V lost 1 base to trimming and J lost 2 bases, with 6 bases between them. CDR3: CASSLGLAYEQYF. CDR3 DNA sequence: TGTGCCAGCAGCTTAGGGCTGGCCTACGAGCAGTACTTC.

This sequence joins TRBV5-1 and TRBJ2-1, with 9 positions matching TRBD2. V lost 0 bases, J lost 15 bases, and 4 bases stayed unmatched. The CDR3 sequence is 12 residues long. Germline CDR1 SGHRS, CDR2 YFSETQ. The CDR3 bases are TGCGCCAGCAGCTTGGTTCTGCGGGAGGGGTTCTTC. This codes for CASSLVLREGFF.

This chain links TRBV5-1 with TRBJ1-3; possible D gene TRBD1, 6 bases. The germline gives CDR1 SGHRS, CDR2 YFSETQ. Trimming stripped 0 bases from V and 2 bases from J, with 6 bases between. CDR3 length: 14 residues. The CDR3 region is CASSLDRAGNTIYF. For the CDR3, the DNA is TGCGCCAGCAGCTTGGACAGGGCTGGAAACACCATATATTTT.

CDR3 nucleotides: TGTGCCAGCAGATACCAGACTGCCACCTACGAGCAGTACTTC. Translation gives CASRYQTATYEQYF. V and J are TRBV6-2 or TRBV6-3 and TRBJ2-7; D call uncertain. This CDR3 has 14 residues. Trimming stripped 6 bases from V and 2 bases from J, with 14 bases between. Germline CDR1 MNHEY, CDR2 SVGEGT.

The chain joins TRBV7-6 to TRBJ2-2, with 9 nucleotides matching TRBD2. This CDR3 has 21 amino acids. V shed 3 bases, J shed 1 base, and the junction held 18 bases outside the gene matches. Germline loops: CDR1 SGHVS, CDR2 FNYEAQ. CDR3 sequence reads: CASSLWGATIAGAENTGELFF. CDR3 sequence (DNA): TGTGCCAGCAGCTTGTGGGGGGCTACTATAGCGGGAGCCGAGAACACCGGGGAGCTGTTTTTT.